The 9 T cell receptor beta chains given below trace back to one sample, sequenced in a study of blood T cell repertoires in COVID-19. TCRdb keeps only in-frame clones here, not all; method: immunoSEQ multiplex PCR. The sample includes roughly 230,000 clones, roughly 84% of them seen just once. Material: peripheral blood. These receptors came from a woman older than 75 with COVID-19, enrolled during active disease.

This clone was seen once. This chain uses TRBV5-1 with TRBJ2-3; TRBD2 agrees at 11 bases. In germline, CDR1 is SGHRS, CDR2 YFSETQ. V gave up 3 bases and J gave up 9 bases; unmatched junction bases: 9. The CDR3 contains 15 residues. Here the CDR3 DNA reads TGCGCCAGCAGCTGGACTAGCGGGTCTGGAAGGACGCAGTATTTT. Translation: CASSWTSGSGRTQYF. The whole variable domain, remainder taken from reference TRBV5-1 and TRBJ2-3, is KAGVTQTPRYLIKTRGQQVTLSCSPISGHRSVSWYQQTPGQGLQFLFEYFSETQRNKGNFPGRFSGRQFSNSRSEMNVSTLELGDSALYLCASSWTSGSGRTQYFGPGTRLTVL.

This clone has only one observation. The chain is built from TRBV5-1 and TRBJ2-2; 10 nucleotides match TRBD1. Germline CDR1 and CDR2: SGHRS and YFSETQ. The V segment lost 8 bases and the J segment 3 bases; nucleotides outside the gene matches: 22. There are 20 residues in the CDR3. Written as DNA, the CDR3 is TGCGCCAGTTCCTCGACAGGGGGCCAAACACTAGGATACCACACCGGGGAGCTGTTTTTT. Translated, it gives CASSSTGGQTLGYHTGELFF.

This rearrangement joins TRBV30 to TRBJ1-2; the match to TRBD1 covers 7 bases. Germline CDR1 GTSNPN, CDR2 SVGIG (reference sequence). Trimming cost V 1 base and J 0 bases; bases outside gene matches: 5. The length of the CDR3 is 15 residues. CDR3 DNA sequence: TGTGCCTGGAGTGGACAGGGTCCTACTAACTATGGCTACACCTTC. It translates to CAWSGQGPTNYGYTF.

The rearrangement uses TRBV11-2 and TRBJ1-1, with D perhaps TRBD1 (5 bases). The CDR3 consists of 17 residues. Per the germline V gene, CDR1 is SGHAT and CDR2 is FQNNGV. Trimming stripped 4 bases from V and 4 bases from J, with 22 bases between. This CDR3 is CASSSPQGTTVSTEAFF. In DNA form, the CDR3 reads TGTGCCAGCAGCTCCCCCCAGGGAACGACAGTAAGCACTGAAGCTTTCTTT.

V and J are TRBV4-2 and TRBJ1-1; D call uncertain. CDR1 and CDR2 from the germline V gene are LGHNA and YNFKEQ. The CDR3 sequence is 15 residues long. Deletions cut 4 bases from V and 4 bases from J, with 16 bases between. The CDR3 DNA follows: TGTGCCAGCAGCCTCACCAGCGAAGTCCCCACTGAAGCTTTCTTT. Translated, it gives CASSLTSEVPTEAFF.

The chain uses TRBV10-3 and TRBJ2-1; D gene unclear. Germline CDR1 ENHRY, CDR2 SYGVKD. V shed 6 bases and J shed 2 bases, with 11 bases lying between them. This CDR3 is 14 amino acids long. This CDR3 reads CAISLTDAYNEQFF. The CDR3 bases are TGTGCCATCAGCTTAACTGATGCCTACAATGAGCAGTTCTTC.

This chain connects TRBV6-1 to TRBJ1-5; 7 bases agree with TRBD1. The V segment lost 4 bases and the J segment 1 base; nucleotides outside the gene matches: 10. CDR1 and CDR2 from the germline V gene are MNHNS and SASEGT. This CDR3 spans 17 amino acids. CDR3 DNA: TGTGCCAGCAGTGGTAATACAGGGGCGGCGAGCAATCAGCCCCAGCATTTT. Its translation: CASSGNTGAASNQPQHF.

This clone showed up just a few times. The chain joins TRBV28 to TRBJ1-1; D unresolved. This CDR3 spans 12 amino acids. Germline V gives CDR1 MDHEN, CDR2 SYDVKM. Trimming stripped 7 bases from V and 2 bases from J, with 8 bases between. The CDR3 region is CASTSVNTEAFF. Written as DNA, the CDR3 is TGTGCCAGCACCTCGGTAAACACTGAAGCTTTCTTT.

V usage is TRBV5-1 and J usage is TRBJ1-1, with 7 positions matching TRBD1. Germline lookup yields CDR1 SGHRS and CDR2 YFSETQ. The CDR3 extends over 15 amino acids. The V and J ends lost 2 bases and 2 bases, in that order; junction bases with no gene match: 6. CDR3 sequence reads: CASSFGRTGNTEAFF. The CDR3 bases are TGCGCCAGCAGCTTTGGCCGGACAGGAAACACTGAAGCTTTCTTT.